Sequencing of this T cell receptor beta chain was carried out in a study of control samples from healthy donors and cancer patients. The CDR3 has 14 residues. Deletions cut 1 base from V and 0 bases from J, with 3 bases between. Germline lookup yields CDR1 MGHRA and CDR2 YSYEKL. The data were produced by immunoSEQ multiplex PCR, yet TCRdb's version contains in-frame clones alone and is incomplete. Of approximately 150,000 clones in the sample, around 94% were seen once. What was sequenced was blood. The receptor was isolated from a man aged 35-49 years in good health. J is TRBJ1-4 and V is TRBV4-1; D unclear. CDR3 coding DNA: TGCGCCAGCAGCCAAGTTACAACTAATGAAAAACTGTTTTTT. Translated, it gives CASSQVTTNEKLFF.